Following are 19 T cell receptor beta chains from one sample sequenced in a study of blood T cells in healthy people across ages. It was with a sample-barcoded 5' primer and a J-beta primer mix that a second PCR of roughly 7 to 12 cycles was run. TCRdb re-called the 5' RACE reads through MiXCR, storing one row per CDR3 protein. This table has fewer than 700,000 distinct CDR3 sequences, 40% to 45% appearing once. What was sequenced was blood. The receptors come from an elderly man in good health.

In its sample, this clonotype was seen a few times. This chain uses TRBV30 with TRBJ1-2; D may be TRBD1 (5 bases). The length of the CDR3 is 13 residues. The germline gives CDR1 GTSNPN, CDR2 SVGIG (reference sequence). V dropped 8 bases and J dropped 2 bases, with 15 bases sitting between them. The CDR3 here is CARAQGGNYGYTF. The CDR3 DNA sequence: TGTGCCCGGGCTCAGGGAGGGAACTATGGCTACACCTTC.

The J gene is TRBJ2-5, the V gene TRBV24-1; TRBD1 agrees at 9 bases. The V gene's germline CDR1 is KGHDR and CDR2 SFDVKD. This CDR3 spans 16 amino acids. J lost 1 base, V lost 5 bases, and 7 bases had no gene match. CDR3 sequence reads: CATSGGTGSPQETQYF. As DNA, the CDR3 is TGTGCCACCAGTGGCGGGACAGGGAGTCCCCAAGAGACCCAGTACTTC.

This clonotype was observed a few times. The chain carries TRBV7-2 and TRBJ2-4, with TRBD1 identical over 7 bases. The junction had 16 bases not matched to a gene; V was cut back by 4 bases and J by 13 bases. Looked up from germline, CDR1 is SGHTA and CDR2 is FQGNSA. The CDR3 is 15 amino acids. The CDR3 sequence: CASSSNRGGLHLQYF. CDR3 bases: TGTGCCAGCAGCTCCAACAGGGGCGGTTTACACCTACAGTACTTC. Full variable domain (remainder filled in from reference TRBV7-2 and TRBJ2-4): GAGVSQSPSNKVTEKGKDVELRCDPISGHTALYWYRQSLGQGLEFLIYFQGNSAPDKSGLPSDRFSAERTGGSVSTLTIQRTQQEDSAVYLCASSSNRGGLHLQYFGAGTRLSVL.

The chain couples TRBV24-1 to TRBJ2-1; D is possibly TRBD1 or TRBD2 (6 bases each). CDR3 length equals 16 residues. With 2 bases removed from V and 3 bases from J, the gap between germline ends came to 13 bases. CDR1 is KGHDR, CDR2 SFDVKD, per germline. This chain's CDR3 is CATSDSRGGGYNEQFF. CDR3 bases: TGTGCCACCAGTGATTCCCGAGGAGGGGGCTACAATGAGCAGTTCTTC.

The chain links TRBV21-1 to TRBJ2-3; the table's D call, TRBD2, was not checked against the DNA. TRBV21-1 is an annotated pseudogene. CDR3 length equals 15 residues. In nucleotides, the CDR3 is TGTGCCAGCAGCAAAATTGGGACCCCCGTTAGGACGCAGTATTTT. It codes for CASSKIGTPVRTQYF.

This clonotype was picked up one time. V is TRBV5-4 and J is TRBJ2-5; D remains ambiguous. The CDR3 totals 14 residues. Trimming removed 0 bases at V and 3 bases at J, with 9 bases between. Germline V gives CDR1 SGHNT, CDR2 YYREEE (reference sequence). The CDR3 reads CASSLGPGKETQYF. CDR3 nucleotides: TGTGCCAGCAGCTTGGGCCCAGGAAAAGAGACCCAGTACTTC.

The chain carries TRBV7-2 and TRBJ2-5; 8 bases map to TRBD1. The CDR3 length is 14 residues. Germline trimming cut 5 bases from V and 5 bases from J; bases unmatched to any gene: 7. Per germline, CDR1 SGHTA and CDR2 FQGNSA. The CDR3 DNA follows: TGTGCCAGCAGCACCGGACAGGGTGGGGAGACCCAGTACTTC. It is translated as CASSTGQGGETQYF.

In its sample, this clonotype was seen many times. The chain recombines TRBV4-2 with TRBJ2-1; D is possibly TRBD2 (5 bases). With 1 base removed from V and 4 bases from J, the gap between germline ends came to 14 bases. In germline, CDR1 is LGHNA, CDR2 YNFKEQ. The CDR3 has 16 residues. CDR3 in amino acids: CASSQGRASWYNEQFF. The CDR3 bases are TGTGCCAGCAGCCAAGGAAGGGCTAGCTGGTACAATGAGCAGTTCTTC.

The V and J genes are TRBV10-3 and TRBJ2-7; D is possibly TRBD1 (6 bases). The germline CDR1 and CDR2 sequences are ENHRY and SYGVKD. The CDR3 sequence is 13 residues long. The ends were cut back, 3 bases at V and 2 bases at J, with 8 bases in the middle. DNA of the CDR3: TGTGCCATCAGTGACAGGGGAACCTACGAGCAGTACTTC. Its protein is CAISDRGTYEQYF.

The chain carries TRBV11-2 and TRBJ2-3; 8 bases are a match to TRBD2. CDR1 and CDR2 (germline): SGHAT, FQNNGV. The junction had 9 bases not matched to a gene; V was cut back by 5 bases and J by 2 bases. The CDR3 consists of 16 residues. DNA of the CDR3: TGTGCCAGCAGCCCCGGGAGGGGCTCACCCACAGATACGCAGTATTTT. Protein: CASSPGRGSPTDTQYF.

The rearrangement joins TRBV28 to TRBJ2-6; perhaps TRBD2 as D (5 bases). Germline V gives CDR1 MDHEN, CDR2 SYDVKM. With 5 bases removed from V and 3 bases from J, the gap between germline ends came to 11 bases. This CDR3 contains 15 residues. Here the CDR3 reads CASSPGSGGANVLTF. The CDR3 DNA reads TGTGCCAGCAGTCCGGGGTCCGGTGGGGCCAACGTCCTGACTTTC.

This clonotype was counted ten times or more. The V and J genes are TRBV13 and TRBJ2-3; 8 bases fit TRBD1. Germline CDR1 reads PRHDT; CDR2 reads FYEKMQ (reference sequence). This CDR3 spans 16 amino acids. V lost 4 bases to trimming and J lost 2 bases; unmatched junction nucleotides: 8. DNA for the CDR3: TGTGCCAGCAGCTCACTAGGACAGGGAAACACAGATACGCAGTATTTT. This codes for CASSSLGQGNTDTQYF.

The rearrangement uses TRBV20-1 and TRBJ2-7; D remains unclear. Near its end, the DNA agrees better with TRBJ2-5, so the J call may be wrong. CDR1 is DFQATT, CDR2 SNEGSKA, per germline (reference sequence). This CDR3 comprises 11 residues. The CDR3 spells CSPESQETQYF. In nucleotides, the CDR3 is TGCAGTCCGGAGAGCCAGGAGACCCAGTACTTC.

The V call is TRBV29-1, the J call TRBJ2-1, with 7 bases lining up with TRBD2. The germline V gene has CDR1 SQVTM and CDR2 ANQGSEA. V lost 2 bases to trimming and J lost 0 bases; unmatched junction nucleotides: 4. CDR3 size: 15 residues. The CDR3 spells CSVEKVAGSYNEQFF. CDR3 DNA: TGCAGCGTTGAAAAGGTAGCGGGCTCCTACAATGAGCAGTTCTTC.

This clonotype was detected many times. One junction end does not reproduce the germline sequence, and a read error may be involved. The V call is TRBV5-1, the J call TRBJ2-5; possibly TRBD2 for D (6 bases). CDR3 length: 13 amino acids. Germline V gene lookup returns CDR1 SGHRS and CDR2 YFSETQ. CDR3 nucleotides: TGTGCCAGCAGCCTCGGAGGGAGTGAGACCCAGTACTTC. Translating gives CASSLGGSETQYF.

V and J are TRBV6-5 and TRBJ2-7; 9 bases are shared with TRBD1. The end of the DNA aligns better with TRBJ2-4, so the J call may be wrong. The CDR3 has 16 amino acids. CDR1 is MNHEY, CDR2 SVGAGI, per germline. The DNA for the CDR3 is TGTGCCAGCAGTTACGACAGGGGGGGAGCCAAAAACATTCAGTACTTC. This gives the protein CASSYDRGGAKNIQYF.

The CDR3 nucleotides read TGTGCCAGCAGCTTCGGACAGGGAGAGACCCAGTACTTC. This gives the protein CASSFGQGETQYF. The rearrangement uses TRBV5-5 and TRBJ2-5; 8 bases match TRBD1. This CDR3 is built from 13 residues. Trimming removed 2 bases from V and 4 bases from J; junction bases left unmatched: 1. Germline loops: CDR1 SGHKS, CDR2 YYEKEE (reference sequence).

This chain joins TRBV5-6 and TRBJ2-7, with D perhaps TRBD2 (6 bases). CDR1 and CDR2 (germline): SGHDT, YYEEEE. V lost 4 bases and J lost 2, with 16 bases in between. The CDR3 covers 15 residues. The CDR3 DNA is TGTGCCAGCAGCGCGATTGGGACTGATGCCTACGAGCAGTACTTC. As protein: CASSAIGTDAYEQYF. Drawing the rest from reference TRBV5-6 and TRBJ2-7, the complete variable domain is DAGVTQSPTHLIKTRGQQVTLRCSPKSGHDTVSWYQQALGQGPQFIFQYYEEEERQRGNFPDRFSGHQFPNYSSELNVNALLLGDSALYLCASSAIGTDAYEQYFGPGTRLTVT.

The table lists this clonotype with a few counts. V is TRBV29-1 and J is TRBJ1-1, with D possibly being TRBD1 (5 bases). Per germline, CDR1 SQVTM and CDR2 ANQGSEA. Deletions cut 7 bases from V and 1 base from J, with 7 bases between. The CDR3 runs 11 residues. The CDR3, as DNA: TGCAGCGCAGGGACGAACACTGAAGCTTTCTTT. It translates to CSAGTNTEAFF. Supplemented by reference TRBV29-1 and TRBJ1-1, the full variable domain reads SAVISQKPSRDICQRGTSLTIQCQVDSQVTMMFWYRQQPGQSLTLIATANQGSEATYESGFVIDKFPISRPNLTFSTLTVSNMSPEDSSIYLCSAGTNTEAFFGQGTRLTVV.